What follows describes a single T cell receptor (beta chain). Sequencing was performed with immunoSEQ multiplex PCR; in TCRdb, only in-frame clones are kept and a portion is missing. The repertoire consists of roughly 25,000 clones, with approximately 96% occurring once and the leading ten covering nearly 0.85%. The entry originates in a study of graft-versus-host responses after intestinal transplantation. The clonotype comes from a human patient who received an intestinal transplant, so some T cells may come from the graft donor. This material consisted of PBMCs, taken just over 29 days after intestinal transplant.

The CDR3 sequence: CATSRDQRAPTEAFF. CDR3 in DNA: TGTGCCACCAGCAGAGATCAAAGGGCCCCCACTGAAGCTTTCTTT. The chain uses TRBV15 and TRBJ1-1; D gene ambiguous. Trimming pared 0 bases from V and 4 bases from J, leaving 12 bases between. The CDR3 length is 15 residues. Germline values: CDR1 LNHNV, CDR2 YYDKDF (reference sequence).